This T cell receptor (beta chain) stems from a study of T-cell reconstitution after alpha-beta-depleted transplantation in children listed by TCRdb under 2016. Regarding the research as a whole: T-cell immune reconstitution after TCRalphabeta/CD19-depleted allogeneic hematopoietic cell transplantation in children was quantitatively tracked in the study by means of TCR repertoire profiling.

The method was PCR. Instrument on record: Illumina HiSeq 2500. Molecular barcoding was employed in the preparation of TCR libraries, with unique molecular identifiers being used to normalize TCRbeta repertoire quantification. TCRdb applied fastp at Q25 and MiXCR to the public reads, then kept only in-frame beta chains. Merged by CDR3 protein, the rows form single entries marked with the most common genes and DNA. The sample table lists 350,000 to 400,000 distinct CDR3 sequences, about a fifth of them with a count of one. 3.8% of the sample is in the top ten clones. The trim is 4 bases for V and 6 bases for J, with a gap of 11 bases between the germline ends. The germline V gene encodes CDR1 SQVTM and CDR2 ANQGSEA. The CDR3 numbers 12 residues from cysteine through phenylalanine. The sequence is cut down to CDR3 DNA, 36 bases in frame from base 1. This clonotype was seen ten or more times. The antigen this receptor binds is unknown. No qualities accompany the bases; no much larger clone lies one base away.

The TCR sequence derives from a human donor who donated a stem cell graft to a child with acute myeloid leukemia. The V gene is TRBV29-1 and the J gene is TRBJ2-3, with no reliable assignment of the D segment. Sample: PBMCs from the stem cell graft donor, taken from the stem cell graft. The nucleotide sequence is TGCAGCGTTGCCATAGCATCCGATACGCAGTATTTT. This is translated as CSVAIASDTQYF.